These 22 T cell receptor beta chains share one sample of origin, sequenced in a study of cytomegalovirus exposure and HLA in healthy donors. PCR was performed using 60 Vbeta and 13 Jbeta primers. Profiled with immunoSEQ multiplex PCR; TCRdb holds only in-frame clones, not every one. The table lists 100,000 to 150,000 clones, about 73% of them singletons, with about 2.1% in the top ten. Sequencing was performed on PBMCs. The source is a middle-aged woman in good health and CMV-seropositive.

CDR3 sequence (DNA): TGTGCCAGCAGCAGAAGCGGGACTAGCGGATACAATGAGCAGTTCTTC. Its translation: CASSRSGTSGYNEQFF. The rearrangement uses TRBV5-4 and TRBJ2-1, with 11 bases lining up with TRBD2. This CDR3 spans 16 amino acids. Trimming took 4 bases from V and 4 from J; bases not matched to a gene: 7. Per the germline V gene, CDR1 is SGHNT and CDR2 is YYREEE (reference sequence).

This sequence joins TRBV7-2 and TRBJ1-5, with D tentatively TRBD1 (5 bases). With 6 bases removed from V and 9 bases from J, the gap between germline ends came to 27 bases. CDR3 length: 17 amino acids. CDR1 is SGHTA and CDR2 is FQGNSA in the germline V gene. The CDR3 here is CASRITGVVPGEWPQHF. DNA of the CDR3: TGTGCCAGCAGGATTACAGGAGTTGTACCGGGGGAGTGGCCCCAGCATTTT.

The V gene is TRBV15, the J gene TRBJ1-2, with 12 nucleotides matching TRBD1. The junction had 6 bases not matched to a gene; V was cut back by 5 bases and J by 8 bases. CDR3 size: 14 residues. Germline V gene sequence: CDR1 LNHNV, CDR2 YYDKDF (reference sequence). CDR3 residues: CATSPGTGGRGYTF. CDR3 DNA sequence: TGTGCCACCAGCCCCGGGACAGGGGGCCGAGGCTACACCTTC.

V is TRBV14 and J is TRBJ2-7, with 7 nucleotides matching TRBD2. Losses at the gene ends were 6 bases for V and 4 bases for J; bases not matched to a gene: 15. This CDR3 comprises 16 residues. Germline-derived CDR1 and CDR2 are SGHDN and FVKESK. The CDR3 sequence: CASSRRLGGREYEQYF. As DNA, the CDR3 is TGTGCCAGCAGTCGTCGTCTGGGCGGGAGAGAGTACGAGCAGTACTTC.

This chain connects TRBV7-2 to TRBJ2-1; no definite D call. Germline CDR1 is SGHTA and CDR2 is FQGNSA. Trimming left V 4 bases short and J 0 bases short, with 13 bases between. The CDR3 runs to 16 residues. The CDR3 DNA follows: TGTGCCAGCAGCTCGGGTTTGGTCAGCTCCTACAATGAGCAGTTCTTC. Translating gives CASSSGLVSSYNEQFF.

This clone turned up a few times. The chain combines TRBV5-6 with TRBJ2-3; tentatively, D is TRBD1 (6 bases). The germline V gene encodes CDR1 SGHDT and CDR2 YYEEEE. This CDR3 comprises 17 residues. Trimming left V 4 bases short and J 0 bases short, with 18 bases between. CDR3 DNA: TGTGCCAGCAGCGAAACCTTGGGGGCAGCTAGCACAGATACGCAGTATTTT. Its protein is CASSETLGAASTDTQYF.

The J gene is TRBJ2-5, the V gene TRBV6-1; D gene ambiguous. The CDR3 is 10 amino acids. V lost 5 bases and J lost 5, with 3 bases in between. Germline CDR1 is MNHNS and CDR2 is SASEGT. The CDR3 region is CASSRETQYF. For the CDR3, the DNA is TGTGCCAGCAGTCGGGAGACCCAGTACTTC.

This clone was counted between two and nine times. The chain recombines TRBV19 with TRBJ1-5; the match to TRBD1 covers 10 bases. V lost 6 bases, J lost 2 bases, and 7 bases stayed unmatched. This CDR3 region has 16 residues. The germline V gene has CDR1 LNHDA and CDR2 SQIVND (reference sequence). The CDR3 here is CASRTGGLERNQPQHF. CDR3 in DNA: TGTGCCAGTAGGACAGGGGGCTTAGAACGCAATCAGCCCCAGCATTTT.

The rearrangement links TRBV28 to TRBJ1-5, with a weak D call TRBD1 (5 bases). Germline V gene sequence: CDR1 MDHEN, CDR2 SYDVKM. The CDR3 length is 15 residues. Trimming cost V 7 bases and J 0 bases, with 13 bases left between them. CDR3 nucleotides: TGTGCCAGCACTCTCCGGGGGTATAGCAATCAGCCCCAGCATTTT. This sequence encodes CASTLRGYSNQPQHF.

This clone was observed once. The gene calls are TRBV29-1 and TRBJ1-1, with 7 bases identical to TRBD1. The trim removed 4 bases at V and 0 bases at J, leaving 2 bases unmatched. The CDR3 length is 13 residues. From germline, CDR1 is SQVTM and CDR2 ANQGSEA. CDR3 sequence (DNA): TGCAGCGTTGGGGGACAGATGAACACTGAAGCTTTCTTT. Residues: CSVGGQMNTEAFF.

The V and J genes are TRBV4-2 and TRBJ2-7; 10 positions agree with TRBD2. There are 17 residues in the CDR3. The junction had 10 bases not matched to a gene; V was cut back by 5 bases and J by 0 bases. Per the germline V gene, CDR1 is LGHNA and CDR2 is YNFKEQ. CDR3 coding DNA: TGTGCCAGCAGCTCCAGACTAGCGGGCGTCAGCTCCTACGAGCAGTACTTC. Amino acid sequence: CASSSRLAGVSSYEQYF.

This clone has a handful of counts. The chain couples TRBV28 to TRBJ1-6; unclear D gene. The germline CDR1 and CDR2 sequences are MDHEN and SYDVKM. Trimming cost V 4 bases and J 9 bases, with 25 bases left between them. The CDR3 is made up of 18 amino acids. As DNA, the CDR3 is TGTGCCAGCAGTTCGGGGTTAACACGGGAGGCTTTTACTTCACCCCTCCACTTT. It translates to CASSSGLTREAFTSPLHF.

V is TRBV5-1 and J is TRBJ2-7; possibly TRBD2 for D (5 bases). Germline loops: CDR1 SGHRS, CDR2 YFSETQ. The ends were cut back, 6 bases at V and 2 bases at J, with 9 bases in the middle. This CDR3 region has 12 residues. The CDR3, as DNA: TGCGCCAGCAAGGACTCCACCTACGAGCAGTACTTC. Amino acids: CASKDSTYEQYF.

This clone was counted at least ten times. CDR3 protein: CASSESLGYEQYF. The CDR3 bases are TGTGCCAGCAGTGAATCGCTCGGGTACGAGCAGTACTTC. V and J are TRBV2 and TRBJ2-7, with unresolved D. Trimming took 2 bases from V and 4 from J, leaving 9 bases between them. The germline V gene has CDR1 SNHLY and CDR2 FYNNEI. This CDR3 is built from 13 residues.

This clone has more than one count but fewer than ten. The chain combines TRBV7-9 with TRBJ1-1, with no clear D. V lost 5 bases to trimming and J lost 1 base, with 8 bases between them. The germline V gene encodes CDR1 SEHNR and CDR2 FQNEAQ (reference sequence). The CDR3 length is 13 residues. The DNA of the CDR3 is TGTGCCAGCAGCCTAACAGCGAACACTGAAGCTTTCTTT. It yields the protein CASSLTANTEAFF.

This chain links TRBV19 with TRBJ2-3; possibly TRBD2 for D (5 bases). Per the germline V gene, CDR1 is LNHDA and CDR2 is SQIVND (reference sequence). The CDR3 contains 12 residues. Trimming removed 4 bases at V and 7 bases at J, with 9 bases between. CDR3 residues: CASSTGINTQYF. The DNA for the CDR3 is TGTGCCAGTAGTACCGGGATTAATACGCAGTATTTT.

This chain links TRBV18 with TRBJ1-1; 9 bases are a match to TRBD1. CDR3 length equals 15 residues. V gave up 7 bases and J gave up 4 bases; unmatched junction bases: 10. From germline, CDR1 is KGHSH and CDR2 LQKENI. In DNA, the CDR3 is TGTGCCAGCTTTTTCCAACAGGGGGCGCCCACTGAAGCTTTCTTT. It translates to CASFFQQGAPTEAFF.

The chain uses TRBV2 and TRBJ2-3; no reliable D call. Germline V gene data show CDR1 as SNHLY and CDR2 as FYNNEI. This CDR3 comprises 12 residues. V dropped 4 bases and J dropped 5 bases, with 7 bases sitting between them. In nucleotides, the CDR3 is TGTGCCAGCAGTGCTTGGAGAGATACGCAGTATTTT. This encodes CASSAWRDTQYF.

This clone was detected a few times. The gene calls are TRBV19 and TRBJ1-3; D unclear. The CDR3 has 11 residues. Deletions cut 7 bases from V and 7 bases from J, with 8 bases between. Germline V gene lookup returns CDR1 LNHDA and CDR2 SQIVND (reference sequence). CDR3 loop: CASTRENTIYF. CDR3 sequence (DNA): TGTGCCAGTACGAGAGAGAACACCATATATTTT. Full variable domain (outside the CDR3, taken from reference TRBV19 and TRBJ1-3): DGGITQSPKYLFRKEGQNVTLSCEQNLNHDAMYWYRQDPGQGLRLIYYSQIVNDFQKGDIAEGYSVSREKKESFPLTVTSAQKNPTAFYLCASTRENTIYFGEGSWLTVV.

The chain has TRBV6-1 and TRBJ1-4; TRBD1 might be the D (5 bases). V gave up 6 bases and J gave up 5 bases, with 10 bases separating them. Germline V gene data show CDR1 as MNHNS and CDR2 as SASEGT. This CDR3 contains 13 residues. CDR3 DNA: TGTGCCAGCAGCCAGGGAAACAATGAAAAACTGTTTTTT. Protein sequence: CASSQGNNEKLFF.

The rearrangement joins TRBV5-1 to TRBJ2-5; 7 bases line up with TRBD2. The CDR3 contains 14 residues. V was pared by 1 base and J by 5 bases, with 5 bases of the junction left unmatched. Germline CDR1 and CDR2: SGHRS and YFSETQ. DNA for the CDR3: TGCGCCAGCAGCTTGTGGACTAGTGGGGAGACCCAGTACTTC. Translating it yields CASSLWTSGETQYF.

This sequence joins TRBV30 and TRBJ1-4; D ambiguous. Trimming took 2 bases from V and 8 from J, leaving 12 bases between them. CDR3 size: 13 residues. The germline gives CDR1 GTSNPN, CDR2 SVGIG (reference sequence). CDR3 DNA sequence: TGTGCCTGGAGTTGGTGGGGAGGGGAAAAACTGTTTTTT. This translates into CAWSWWGGEKLFF.